This TCR beta chain is drawn from a study of long-term antiretroviral therapy in people with HIV. They ran version v3.0 of the immunoSEQ assay at survey level. Sequencing was performed with immunoSEQ multiplex PCR; in TCRdb, only in-frame clones are kept and a portion is missing. The sample has tens of thousands of clones, 85% to 95% seen once. Per donor, a minimum of one pre-ART and a minimum of two post-ART PBMC samples were available. CDR1 and CDR2 (germline): SGHVS, FNYEAQ. The CDR3 loop spans 14 amino acids. Trimming pared 1 base from V and 4 bases from J, leaving 11 bases between. The rearrangement links TRBV7-6 to TRBJ2-7, with TRBD1 as a possible D gene (6 bases). The TCR comes from a man aged 45-65 years with HIV. The specimen comprised unsorted PBMCs, sampled 5.3 years after starting antiretroviral therapy. The CDR3 region is CASSLVGQNYEQYF. For the CDR3, the DNA is TGTGCCAGCAGCTTAGTCGGACAGAATTACGAGCAGTACTTC. The entire variable domain, with the rest obtained from reference TRBV7-6 and TRBJ2-7, is as follows: GAGVSQSPRYKVTKRGQDVALRCDPISGHVSLYWYRQALGQGPEFLTYFNYEAQQDKSGLPNDRFSAERPEGSISTLTIQRTEQRDSAMYRCASSLVGQNYEQYFGPGTRLTVT.